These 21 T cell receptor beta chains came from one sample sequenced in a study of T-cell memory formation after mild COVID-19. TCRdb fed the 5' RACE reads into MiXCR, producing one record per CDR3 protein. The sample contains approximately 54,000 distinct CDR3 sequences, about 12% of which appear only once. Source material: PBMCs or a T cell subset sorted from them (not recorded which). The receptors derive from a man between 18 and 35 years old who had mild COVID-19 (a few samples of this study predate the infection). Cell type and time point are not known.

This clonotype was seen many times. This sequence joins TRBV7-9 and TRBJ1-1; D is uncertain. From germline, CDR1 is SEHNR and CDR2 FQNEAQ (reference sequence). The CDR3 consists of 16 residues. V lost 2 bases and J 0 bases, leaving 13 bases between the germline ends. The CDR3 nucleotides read TGTGCCAGCAGCTTACCTGGGCTGGGCATGAACACTGAAGCTTTCTTT. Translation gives CASSLPGLGMNTEAFF.

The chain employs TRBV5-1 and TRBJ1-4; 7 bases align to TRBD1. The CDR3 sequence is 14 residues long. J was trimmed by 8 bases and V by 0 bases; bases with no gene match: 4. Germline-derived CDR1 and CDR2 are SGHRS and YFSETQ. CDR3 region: CASSLEGAREKLFF. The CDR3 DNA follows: TGCGCCAGCAGCTTGGAGGGGGCTCGGGAAAAACTGTTTTTT.

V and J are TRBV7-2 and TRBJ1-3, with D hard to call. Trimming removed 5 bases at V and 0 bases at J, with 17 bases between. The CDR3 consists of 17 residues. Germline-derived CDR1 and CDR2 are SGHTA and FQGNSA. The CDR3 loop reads CASSRAEDPSSGNTIYF. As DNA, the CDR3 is TGTGCCAGCAGCCGAGCCGAGGATCCTTCCTCTGGAAACACCATATATTTT.

CDR3 nucleotides: TGCGCTGCAGCCCGGACCGACGGTGAAAAACTGTTTTTT. This sequence encodes CAAARTDGEKLFF. The V and J genes are TRBV4-1 and TRBJ1-4; D not resolved. This CDR3 has 13 amino acids. Germline V CDR1 and CDR2: MGHRA, YSYEKL.

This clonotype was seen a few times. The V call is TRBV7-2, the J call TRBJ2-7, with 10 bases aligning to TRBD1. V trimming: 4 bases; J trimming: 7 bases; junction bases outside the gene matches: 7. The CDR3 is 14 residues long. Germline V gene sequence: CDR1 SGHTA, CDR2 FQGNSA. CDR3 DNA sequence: TGTGCCAGCAGCTCTCCTGGGACAGGGGCGGAGCAGTACTTC. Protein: CASSSPGTGAEQYF.

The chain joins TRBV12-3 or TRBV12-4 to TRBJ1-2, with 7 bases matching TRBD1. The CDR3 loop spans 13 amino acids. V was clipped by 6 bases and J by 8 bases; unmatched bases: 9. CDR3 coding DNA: TGTGCCAGCAGCTTCAGGGGGTCAGGGGGCTACACCTTC. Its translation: CASSFRGSGGYTF.

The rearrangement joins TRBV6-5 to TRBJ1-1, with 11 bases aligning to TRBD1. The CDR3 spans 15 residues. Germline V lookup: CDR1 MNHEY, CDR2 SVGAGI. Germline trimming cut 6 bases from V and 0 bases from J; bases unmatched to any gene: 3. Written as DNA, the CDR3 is TGTGCCAGCAGCCGGACAGGGGGCCTGAACACTGAAGCTTTCTTT. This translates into CASSRTGGLNTEAFF.

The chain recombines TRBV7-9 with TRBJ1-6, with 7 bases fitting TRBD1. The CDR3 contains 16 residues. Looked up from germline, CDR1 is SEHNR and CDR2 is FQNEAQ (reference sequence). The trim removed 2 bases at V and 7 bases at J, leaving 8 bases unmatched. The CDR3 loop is CASSLRLGTDNSPLHF. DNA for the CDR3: TGTGCCAGCAGCTTACGTCTCGGGACAGACAATTCACCCCTCCACTTT.

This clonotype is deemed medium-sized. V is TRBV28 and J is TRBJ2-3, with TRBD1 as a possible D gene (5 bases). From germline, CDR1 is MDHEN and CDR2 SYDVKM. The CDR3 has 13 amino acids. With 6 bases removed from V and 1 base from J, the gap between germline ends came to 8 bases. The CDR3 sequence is CASSRDGTDTQYF. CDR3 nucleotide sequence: TGTGCCAGCAGCAGGGATGGCACAGATACGCAGTATTTT.

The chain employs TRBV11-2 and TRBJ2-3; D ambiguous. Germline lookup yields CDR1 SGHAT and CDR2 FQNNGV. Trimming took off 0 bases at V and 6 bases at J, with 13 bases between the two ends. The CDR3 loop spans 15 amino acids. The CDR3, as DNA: TGTGCCAGCAGCTTAGACAGCATACAAGGGGATACGCAGTATTTT. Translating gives CASSLDSIQGDTQYF.

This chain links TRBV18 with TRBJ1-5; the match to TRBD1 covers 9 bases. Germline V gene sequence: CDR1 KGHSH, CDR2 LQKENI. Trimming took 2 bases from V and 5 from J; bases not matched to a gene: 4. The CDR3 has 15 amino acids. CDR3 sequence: CASSPGTGNYQPQHF. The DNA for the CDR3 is TGTGCCAGCTCACCAGGGACAGGGAATTATCAGCCCCAGCATTTT.

The CDR3 loop is CASSLSQSYEQYF. CDR3 in DNA: TGTGCCAGCAGCTTAAGTCAGAGCTACGAGCAGTACTTC. J is TRBJ2-7 and V is TRBV7-3; no clear D gene. V was pared by 1 base and J by 3 bases, with 7 bases between. CDR3 size: 13 residues. Germline V gives CDR1 SGHTA, CDR2 FQGTGA.

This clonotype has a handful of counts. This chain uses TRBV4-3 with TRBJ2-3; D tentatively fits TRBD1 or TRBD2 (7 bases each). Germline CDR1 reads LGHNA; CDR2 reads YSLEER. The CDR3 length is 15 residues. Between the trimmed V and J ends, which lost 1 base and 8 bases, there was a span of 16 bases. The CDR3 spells CASSQGGGGDGTQYF. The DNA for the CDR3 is TGCGCCAGCAGCCAAGGGGGAGGGGGCGACGGTACGCAGTATTTT.

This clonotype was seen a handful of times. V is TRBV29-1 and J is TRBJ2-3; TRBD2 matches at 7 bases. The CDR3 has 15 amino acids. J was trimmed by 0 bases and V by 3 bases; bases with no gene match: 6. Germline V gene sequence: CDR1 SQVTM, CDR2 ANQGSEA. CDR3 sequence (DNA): TGCAGCGTTGAGGCGGGGAGGGGTAGCACAGATACGCAGTATTTT. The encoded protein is CSVEAGRGSTDTQYF.

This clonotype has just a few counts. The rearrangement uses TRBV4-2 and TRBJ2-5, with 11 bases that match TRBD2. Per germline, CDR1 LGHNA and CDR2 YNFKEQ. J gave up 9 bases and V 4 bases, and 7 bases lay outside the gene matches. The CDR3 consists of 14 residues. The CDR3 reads CASSPGTSGVSQYF. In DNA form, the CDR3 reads TGTGCCAGCAGCCCCGGGACTAGCGGTGTTTCCCAGTACTTC.

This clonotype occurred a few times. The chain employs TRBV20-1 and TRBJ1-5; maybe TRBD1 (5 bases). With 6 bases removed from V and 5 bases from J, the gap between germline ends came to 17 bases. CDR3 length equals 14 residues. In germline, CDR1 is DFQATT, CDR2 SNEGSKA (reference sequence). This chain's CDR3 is CSANNRDPHQPQHF. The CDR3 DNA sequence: TGCAGTGCGAATAACCGGGACCCGCATCAGCCCCAGCATTTT.

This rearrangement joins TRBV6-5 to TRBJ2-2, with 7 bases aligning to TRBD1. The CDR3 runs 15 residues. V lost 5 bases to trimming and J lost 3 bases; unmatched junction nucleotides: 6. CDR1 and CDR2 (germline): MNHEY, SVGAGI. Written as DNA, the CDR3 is TGTGCCAGCAGTCGGACAGGCCTATACACCGGGGAGCTGTTTTTT. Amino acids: CASSRTGLYTGELFF.

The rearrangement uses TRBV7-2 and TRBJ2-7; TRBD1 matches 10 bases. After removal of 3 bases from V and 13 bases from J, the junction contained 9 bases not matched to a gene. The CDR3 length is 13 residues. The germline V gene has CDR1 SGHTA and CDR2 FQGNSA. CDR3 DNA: TGTGCCAGCAGCTTCGCCGGGACAGGGGTTCAATACGTC. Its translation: CASSFAGTGVQYV.

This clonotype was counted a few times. CDR3 residues: CASSYAAPGTGELFF. The CDR3 region has the DNA TGTGCCAGCAGTTATGCCGCTCCCGGGACCGGGGAGCTGTTTTTT. The chain employs TRBV6-6 and TRBJ2-2; D call uncertain. Trimming took 3 bases from V and 5 from J, leaving 13 bases between them. CDR3 size: 15 residues. Germline values: CDR1 MNHNY, CDR2 SVGAGI (reference sequence).

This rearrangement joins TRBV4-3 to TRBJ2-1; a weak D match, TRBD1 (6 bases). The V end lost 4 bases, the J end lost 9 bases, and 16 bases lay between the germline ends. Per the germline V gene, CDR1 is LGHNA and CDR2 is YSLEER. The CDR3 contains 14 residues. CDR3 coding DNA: TGCGCCAGCAGCCGCGACCGACAGGCGGCTGAGCAGTTCTTC. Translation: CASSRDRQAAEQFF.

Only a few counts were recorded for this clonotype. Written as DNA, the CDR3 is TGTGCCACGGGGACTCCGCAAAACAATGAGCAGTTCTTC. This gives the protein CATGTPQNNEQFF. The chain links TRBV7-9 to TRBJ2-1; maybe TRBD2 (6 bases). Germline CDR1 SEHNR, CDR2 FQNEAQ (reference sequence). V lost 10 bases, J lost 5 bases, and 15 bases lay in between. This CDR3 contains 13 residues.